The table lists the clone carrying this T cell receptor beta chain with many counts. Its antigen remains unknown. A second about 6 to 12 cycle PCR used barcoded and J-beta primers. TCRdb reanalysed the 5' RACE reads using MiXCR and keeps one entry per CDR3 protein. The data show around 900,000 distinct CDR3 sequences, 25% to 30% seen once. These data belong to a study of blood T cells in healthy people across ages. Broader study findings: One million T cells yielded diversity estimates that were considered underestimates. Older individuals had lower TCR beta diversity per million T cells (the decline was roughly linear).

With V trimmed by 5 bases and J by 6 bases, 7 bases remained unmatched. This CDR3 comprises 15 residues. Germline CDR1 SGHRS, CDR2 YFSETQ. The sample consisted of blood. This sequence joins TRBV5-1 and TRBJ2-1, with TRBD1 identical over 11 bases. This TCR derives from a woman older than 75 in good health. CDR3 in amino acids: CASSIAGTGGNEQFF. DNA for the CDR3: TGCGCCAGCAGTATAGCCGGGACAGGGGGCAATGAGCAGTTCTTC. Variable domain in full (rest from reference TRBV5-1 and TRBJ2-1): KAGVTQTPRYLIKTRGQQVTLSCSPISGHRSVSWYQQTPGQGLQFLFEYFSETQRNKGNFPGRFSGRQFSNSRSEMNVSTLELGDSALYLCASSIAGTGGNEQFFGPGTRLTVL.